This TCR beta chain was recovered during a study of tumor-infiltrating lymphocytes in oesophageal squamous cell carcinoma. This clonotype has only a few counts. TCRdb analysed the PCR reads with MiXCR anew, one entry per CDR3 protein. The sample contains some 20,000 distinct CDR3 sequences, 40% to 55% of which appear only once. Per the germline V gene, CDR1 is SEHNR and CDR2 is FQNEAQ (reference sequence). V lost 1 base to trimming and J lost 6 bases, with 11 bases between them. The CDR3 is 14 residues long. V gene TRBV7-9 combines with J gene TRBJ2-3; unclear D gene. Sequencing was performed on esophageal tumor tissue. This receptor was identified in a male donor with esophageal squamous cell carcinoma. The CDR3 DNA is TGTGCCAGCAGCTTAGTTTCCTGGGTGGATACGCAGTATTTT. Translated, it gives CASSLVSWVDTQYF.